This T cell receptor beta chain is drawn from a study of PD-L1 blockade in urothelial cancer. About the research overall: Individuals in the cohort had been given 0 to 3 earlier chemotherapy regimens. There were a median of approximately 150,000 T cells in blood samples.

This CDR3 region has 15 residues. CDR1 is SGHAT, CDR2 FQNNGV, per germline. V shed 3 bases, J shed 4 bases, and the junction held 4 bases outside the gene matches. Clones were read by immunoSEQ multiplex PCR, and TCRdb kept only the in-frame ones, dropping some. The sample includes tens of thousands of clones, 90% of them seen just once. Study results and limitations: Having blood TCR clonality under the median before treatment predicted better survival.

Disease in patients was locally advanced or metastatic urothelial carcinoma. To note about this clone: Its antigen remains unidentified.

This sequence was found in a man between 65 and 80 years old with urothelial cancer. The chain employs TRBV11-2 and TRBJ2-1; 9 nucleotides agree with TRBD2. This specimen was PBMCs, taken around atezolizumab (anti-PD-L1) treatment. CDR3 protein: CASSFGLAGYNEQFF. In nucleotides, the CDR3 is TGTGCCAGCAGCTTCGGGCTAGCGGGGTACAATGAGCAGTTCTTC.